This T cell receptor (beta chain) was found in a study of T cell repertoires in cytomegalovirus infection. Overall study context: It was the public TCR beta signatures that indicated both CMV infection and matching HLA type.

TCRdb processed the reads anew with MiXCR; each CDR3 protein has one entry. This table has around 200,000 distinct CDR3 sequences, roughly two fifths appearing once. As for this clonotype: The antigen is not known.

This CDR3 has 13 residues. Germline assignment: CDR1 MGHRA and CDR2 YSYEKL. V lost 3 bases and J lost 7, with 12 bases in between. Sample: CD8+ T cells from cultured PBMCs, taken from culture after CMV antigen stimulation. This sequence originates from a human donor in good health (CMV status not recorded). Some clones in this sample may be carry-over from other donors' samples. The J gene is TRBJ1-2, the V gene TRBV4-1; no clear D gene. This CDR3 reads CASSQTSRAGYTF. In DNA form, the CDR3 reads TGCGCCAGCAGCCAGACCTCACGGGCTGGCTACACCTTC.